These T cell receptor beta chains were read from a single sample in a study of CD8 T cells in ankylosing spondylitis. From the 5' RACE reads, TCRdb called clonotypes with MiXCR, one entry per CDR3 protein. The sample shows around 890,000 distinct CDR3 sequences, 12% of them seen only once. The specimen sequenced was blood, either unsorted or a sorted T cell fraction (not recorded which). These receptors all stem from a male donor with ankylosing spondylitis. CDR3s include the opening cysteine and the closing phenylalanine or tryptophan. A D gene is named only where the DNA matches it firmly. Where a row states a size, it is once, few, many or the class of an expanded clone; other rows omit it.

D	size	V	J	DNA	CDR3
NA	NA	TRBV4-2	TRBJ2-7	TGTGCCAGCAGCCAAGACGGGGCCGGCGAGCAGTACTTC	CASSQDGAGEQYF
NA	many	TRBV12-3/TRBV12-4	TRBJ1-6	TGTGCCAGCAGTTTGGTCGATTCACCCCTCCACTTT	CASSLVDSPLHF
NA	many	TRBV7-2	TRBJ2-1	TGTGCCAGCAGCCCCAGGGTAGGGAACGGTGGTGAGCAGTTCTTC	CASSPRVGNGGEQFF
NA	few	TRBV2	TRBJ2-3	TGTGCCAGCAGGGGGACCGCCACTAGCACAGATACGCAGTATTTT	CASRGTATSTDTQYF
NA	many	TRBV15	TRBJ1-2	TGTGCCACCATCCCGCCAGGCTACTATGGCTACACCTTC	CATIPPGYYGYTF
TRBD1	few	TRBV10-1	TRBJ2-7	TGCGCCAGCACTGGGACAGGCGCATTCTACGAGCAGTACTTC	CASTGTGAFYEQYF
NA	once	TRBV5-6	TRBJ2-2	TGTGCCAGCAGCCCACCCGACACCGGGGACCTGTTTTTT	CASSPPDTGDLFF
NA	few	TRBV28	TRBJ1-2	TGTGCCAGCAGTCTACCCCTCGACAGAAGGGGCTACACCTTC	CASSLPLDRRGYTF
NA	few	TRBV5-1	TRBJ2-1	TGCGCCAGCAGCTTCAGACCGGGACCCTACAATGAGCAGTTCTTC	CASSFRPGPYNEQFF
NA	NA	TRBV2	TRBJ2-2	TGTGCCAGCAGTGAAGCGGACCCGGTCACCGGGGAGCTGTTTTTT	CASSEADPVTGELFF
NA	NA	TRBV7-6	TRBJ2-1	TGTGCCAGCAGCCTGCGAGGGGGGGCTCTGGGGAATGAGCAGTTCTTC	CASSLRGGALGNEQFF
TRBD2	NA	TRBV7-2	TRBJ2-5	TGTGCCAGCAGCCCCGGACTAGCGGAGAAGACCCATTACTTC	CASSPGLAEKTHYF
NA	few	TRBV5-6	TRBJ1-2	TGTGCCAGCACCACAACCGGGAAAATCTATGGCTACACCTTC	CASTTTGKIYGYTF
NA	few	TRBV6-1	TRBJ1-5	TGTGCCAGCAGTGAAGGAGGAGGATCCAATCAGCCCCAGCATTTT	CASSEGGGSNQPQHF
NA	few	TRBV19	TRBJ2-4	TGTGCCATGGTGGACCGGGCCAAAAACATTCAGTACTTC	CAMVDRAKNIQYF
NA	few	TRBV15	TRBJ1-2	TGTGCCACCAGCTTGGCCGGGGCTGGCGGCTACACCTTC	CATSLAGAGGYTF
NA	NA	TRBV15	TRBJ1-4	TGTGCCACCCAACCGGCCTCTGTGGGTGAAAAACTGTTTTTT	CATQPASVGEKLFF
NA	NA	TRBV20-1	TRBJ2-3	TGCAGTGCTAGCGTTAGGTCAGCTACGCAGTATTTT	CSASVRSATQYF
NA	many	TRBV29-1	TRBJ2-5	TGCAGCGTCCGCCAACGGCAATTAGAGACCCAGTACTTC	CSVRQRQLETQYF
NA	NA	TRBV15	TRBJ2-3	TGTGCCACCAGAAGGTCCACCGGCTCAGATACGCAGTATTTT	CATRRSTGSDTQYF
NA	few	TRBV10-3	TRBJ2-1	TGTGCCACCACGTCCATTGGGGGCGATGAGCAGTTCTTC	CATTSIGGDEQFF
NA	NA	TRBV7-2	TRBJ1-1	TGTGCCAGCAGCTTTGATAGCATGAACACTGAAGCTTTCTTT	CASSFDSMNTEAFF
TRBD2	many	TRBV6-2/TRBV6-3	TRBJ2-1	TGTGCCAGCAGTTACTACCACGGTAGCGGGACCTACAATGAGCAGTTCTTC	CASSYYHGSGTYNEQFF
TRBD2	many	TRBV29-1	TRBJ2-3	TGCAGCGTTGGAGTGGCTAGCGGGAGTTCAGATACGCAGTATTTT	CSVGVASGSSDTQYF
NA	few	TRBV5-1	TRBJ2-3	TGCGCCAGCAGCTCTACAGGGATTAACTCAGATACGCAGTATTTT	CASSSTGINSDTQYF
NA	few	TRBV9	TRBJ2-2	TGTGCCAGCAGCGTAGCTTCGGGTACCATCACCGGGGAGCTGTTTTTT	CASSVASGTITGELFF
TRBD1	few	TRBV18	TRBJ1-1	TGTGCCAGCTCACCATGGCAGGGGGACACTGAAGCTTTCTTT	CASSPWQGDTEAFF
NA	NA	TRBV30	TRBJ2-7	TGTGCCTGGAGTGTATTCCGCCTCGACCTTCTCTACGAGCAGTACTTC	CAWSVFRLDLLYEQYF
TRBD1	NA	TRBV7-6	TRBJ2-7	TGTGCCAGCAGCCGACAGGGACAGGAGCAGTACTTC	CASSRQGQEQYF
NA	NA	TRBV15	TRBJ2-1	TGTGCCACCAGCAGAGGTGGGGTATTCGCCCGAACTGAGCAGTTCTTC	CATSRGGVFARTEQFF
TRBD1	few	TRBV29-1	TRBJ2-3	TGCAGCGTTGGGACAGGGTTTGAGGGAGATACGCAGTATTTT	CSVGTGFEGDTQYF
TRBD2	NA	TRBV6-1	TRBJ2-1	TGTGCCAGCAGTGAAGGGGGCGGGAGGGAGATTGAGCAGTTCTTC	CASSEGGGREIEQFF
NA	NA	TRBV20-1	TRBJ2-1	TGCAGTGCTAGAGATTCATTTACCGCCAAGCAGTTCTTC	CSARDSFTAKQFF
TRBD2	few	TRBV7-2	TRBJ2-5	TGTGCCAGCAGCTTAGGAGTAGCGGGGGGCCAAGAGACCCAGTACTTC	CASSLGVAGGQETQYF
NA	few	TRBV6-5	TRBJ1-4	TGTGCCAGCAGTTACTCAGCAGGGCGGGTTGAAAAACTGTTTTTT	CASSYSAGRVEKLFF
NA	NA	TRBV20-1	TRBJ2-3	TGCAGTGCTACCGGGCTAGCTAGTAACATGGATACGCAGTATTTT	CSATGLASNMDTQYF
NA	NA	TRBV11-3	TRBJ1-1	TGTGCCAGCAGCCCACGTCTGGGACTGAACACTGAAGCTTTCTTT	CASSPRLGLNTEAFF
NA	many	TRBV6-5	TRBJ1-6	TGTGCCAGCAGTTCTCGGGGGAGGAATTCACCCCTCCACTTT	CASSSRGRNSPLHF
NA	many	TRBV29-1	TRBJ2-3	TGCAGCGTTGTTGGTAGGGACCACACAGATACGCAGTATTTT	CSVVGRDHTDTQYF
NA	few	TRBV6-5	TRBJ2-1	TGTGCCAGCAGTTACGGAGGAAGCCCCTACAATGAGCAGTTCTTC	CASSYGGSPYNEQFF
NA	once	TRBV29-1	TRBJ1-1	TGCAGCGTTCATGAACAGGCGAACACTGAAGCTTTCTTT	CSVHEQANTEAFF
TRBD1	few	TRBV6-5	TRBJ1-1	TGTGCCAGCAGTTACGGGGACAGGGTGGTAACTGAAGCTTTCTTT	CASSYGDRVVTEAFF
NA	few	TRBV7-6	TRBJ1-3	TGTGCCAGCAGCTCTTTGTACCGGACCTCTGGAAACACCATATATTTT	CASSSLYRTSGNTIYF
TRBD1	NA	TRBV2	TRBJ2-2	TGTGCCAGCAACTTGGGACAGTCGAACACCGGGGAGCTGTTTTTT	CASNLGQSNTGELFF
NA	few	TRBV7-2	TRBJ2-3	TGTGCCAGCAGCTCGGCTGTCACAGATACGCAGTATTTT	CASSSAVTDTQYF
NA	few	TRBV2	TRBJ1-5	TGTGCCAGCAGTGAAGAGACCCTCCAGCCCCAGCATTTT	CASSEETLQPQHF
NA	NA	TRBV6-5	TRBJ1-6	TGTGCCAGCAGTTACTCGGGACAAAACAATTCACCCCTCCACTTT	CASSYSGQNNSPLHF
TRBD2	NA	TRBV5-1	TRBJ2-1	TGCGCCAGCCGGACTAGCGGACCCTACAATGAGCAGTTCTTC	CASRTSGPYNEQFF
NA	few	TRBV5-5	TRBJ1-6	TGTGCCAGCAGCTTGGAGGGTGCACCCCTCCACTTT	CASSLEGAPLHF
NA	NA	TRBV6-4	TRBJ1-2	TGTGCCAGCAGAAAAAGCGTCGGCTATGGCTACACCTTC	CASRKSVGYGYTF
NA	NA	TRBV5-6	TRBJ2-7	TGTGCCAGCAGCTTGCGCCACGAGCAGTACTTC	CASSLRHEQYF
TRBD1	NA	TRBV20-1	TRBJ2-5	TGCAGTGCTAGTCCCCTGAGGGGGCTGTGGGATGAGACCCAGTACTTC	CSASPLRGLWDETQYF
NA	NA	TRBV6-1	TRBJ1-4	TGTGCCAGCAGTGAAGTGGTCCCGATTGAAAAACTGTTTTTT	CASSEVVPIEKLFF
NA	few	TRBV11-2	TRBJ2-5	TGTGCCAGCAGCTTAAGGGACCCCGGGATGACCCAGTACTTC	CASSLRDPGMTQYF